The clone carrying this T cell receptor (beta chain) was counted ten times or more. What it binds is unknown. The sample comes from a study of T cells in Graves' hyperthyroidism and ophthalmopathy. This CDR3 is 15 amino acids long. The germline CDR1 and CDR2 sequences are ENHRY and SYGVKD. Trimming cost V 3 bases and J 0 bases; bases outside gene matches: 1. Study findings and constraints: In simple terms, a model built on 13 V-J features told ophthalmopathy apart from stable hyperthyroidism.

PBMCs were collected from a roughly 10 ml volume of fresh peripheral blood. Regions amplified from RNA transcripts were the TCR beta CDR3 regions. HTBI primers drove first-round RT-PCR of the TCR CDR3. TCRdb called the multiplex PCR reads again in MiXCR, with one record for every CDR3 protein. The sample has 650,000 to 750,000 distinct CDR3 sequences; around 13% are singletons. This clonotype originated in a woman aged 18-35 years with Graves' hyperthyroidism. The chain links TRBV10-3 to TRBJ2-3; 9 nucleotides align to TRBD2. What was sequenced was blood. In DNA, the CDR3 is TGTGCCATCAGTGAAACTAGCGGGAGCACAGATACGCAGTATTTT. Protein sequence: CAISETSGSTDTQYF.